This T cell receptor beta chain was identified during a study of cytomegalovirus exposure and HLA in healthy donors (dated by TCRdb to between 2016 and 2019). Context from the whole study: An earlier analysis of roughly 500 of the donors reported 276 Gb of sequence data and 90 million to 120 million unique TCR beta sequences obtained from roughly 170 million T cells. All discovery cohort repertoires had been generated on a single sequencing platform. Across around 400 genotyped donors of the cohort, an average of roughly 230,000 unique TCR beta nucleotide sequences per donor were sequenced, and 15% to 20% of those sequences were non-productive. A later analysis re-analyzed previously published TCR beta repertoires from 660 or so donors and added high-resolution HLA genotyping to study TCR occurrence patterns. A later genetic analysis took genome-wide SNP genotypes for 398 of the 666 donors and used that subset as a discovery cohort. Among the roughly 380 genotyped donors, around 81% belonged to the genetic ancestry cluster associated with self-reported Caucasian donors. The study was designed to test whether signatures of past pathogen exposure could be identified by cataloging public T cell receptors. Rather than drawing on any new phenotypic data, the later analysis identified candidate immune exposures from TCR beta sequences and the way those sequences occurred across donors. An early release covering roughly 600 HLA-typed donors comprised about 320 gigabases of sequencing data and approximately 80 million unique TCR sequences. The T cell repertoires of around 670 subjects were profiled by immunosequencing and related to cytomegalovirus serostatus. Donor age, sex, ethnicity and CMV serostatus were collected together with the repertoire data. To predict cytomegalovirus infection status, the study combined high-throughput TCR immunosequencing, statistical association of individual TCRs with disease status, and machine learning. To decide whether each TCR beta V gene segment behaved as functional or pseudogenic, an earlier analysis of approximately 620 of the donors relied on high-throughput TCR beta sequencing. Class I and class II HLA loci were covered by the typing at four-digit resolution. The number of typed donors differed by locus: roughly 620-630 for A, B, C, DRB1 and DQB1; some 540 for DQA1; roughly 600 for DPA1; and some 450 for DPB1. Along with the approximately 670-subject first cohort, a separate validation cohort of over a hundred different subjects was used. Several DR-DQ haplotypes were treated as single units for association and clustering because of strong linkage in the cohort. The research as a whole found: In the study, approximately 150 TCR beta chains were listed as associated with cytomegalovirus. When HLA alleles, especially DR and DQ, strongly co-occurred, TCR associations were difficult to assign to individual alleles. In both the original and validation cohorts, the classifier was reported to diagnose cytomegalovirus status with high specificity and sensitivity. In a later analysis, most CMV-associated TCR beta chains were found to appear HLA-restricted, with HLA associations seemingly driven largely by CMV exposure. Most TCR sequences were seen in very few donors, while some public TCRs were found in many individuals. The sequencing pipeline was judged likely to have produced a cluster of highly shared sequence variants as a technical artifact. At a false discovery rate of 0.05, a later analysis linked fewer than 20,000 TCR beta sequences to specific HLA alleles. According to a later analysis, parvovirus B19, influenza, CMV and Epstein-Barr virus appeared linked to several top co-occurrence clusters. The presence/absence analyses assumed that sequencing depth was roughly uniform across donors, and that assumption may not be true. According to a later genetic analysis, donors in an Asian-associated ancestry cluster had fewer N-insertions in productive TCRs than the approximately 700-donor mean. In a later analysis, the rate of TCR association differed among HLA loci, with DRB1 alleles having the most associated TCRs and HLA-C alleles having the fewest. It was suggested by the authors that the approach could potentially be generalized to other disease states and immunological phenotypes. A few of the identified cytomegalovirus-associated TCR beta chains were confirmed in vitro to be specific for cytomegalovirus antigens. A later analysis found that HLA-associated TCR beta chains were more clonally expanded and had lower generation probabilities than equally common non-associated chains. The only immune exposure information available for the cohort was CMV serostatus. Because HLA typing was missing for some donors at each locus, association tests included only the typed subset. Because counts were too low, 15 to 20 rarely observed V segments, including chromosome 9 orphons, were excluded from the earlier analysis of 500 to 700 of the donors. A further reported finding was that TCR beta sequences accurately predicted the HLA-A and HLA-B alleles for most subjects in the first cohort. The 87-base-pair reads could not distinguish some IMGT-functional V segments, including TRBV6-2 and TRBV6-3, so those segments were excluded. The cohort was sequenced for TCR beta chains only, and without alpha or paired-chain data the features that could be detected were limited. A later genetic analysis associated a missense DCLRE1C variant with V-gene and J-gene trimming of TCR beta chains, and an independent cohort replicated the association. In an earlier analysis of a few hundred of the donors, most TCR beta V segments were observed in productive rearrangements about 87% or about 30% of the time, broadly matching IMGT annotations. Correlated functional status among segregating V segments might be attributable to linkage disequilibrium, but an unknown experimental factor could not be ruled out.

Looking up the germline V gene (reference sequence) yields CDR1 MNHEY and CDR2 SMNVEV. Germline trimming: 1 base from V, 2 bases from J; junction bases outside gene matches: 6. Inclusive of the bounding cysteine and phenylalanine, the CDR3 is 18 residues long. The only DNA kept is the CDR3, 54 bases in frame from the first base. Library construction relied on the immunoSEQ multiplex PCR assay. The multiplex PCR relied on a mix of 60 forward primers for TCR Vbeta segments and 13 reverse primers for TCR Jbeta segments. A multiplex PCR assay on genomic DNA amplified the CDR3 region of rearranged TCR beta genes. Amplified TCR beta libraries were sequenced as 87-base-pair reads on the Illumina HiSeq System. The source study handled its data this way. In a later analysis, some 80 million unique TCR beta chains were counted across the 666 repertoires, and roughly 10 million of these chains were shared by at least two donors. A nearest-neighbor algorithm error-corrected the raw reads and collapsed the reads into unique sequences, merging closely related sequences to remove PCR and sequencing errors. Alignment of CDR3 sequences to IMGT reference sequences was used to assign V, D and J gene segments. Each retained sequence needed at least a six-nucleotide match to both a V gene segment and a J gene segment. A rearrangement was called productive if the CDR3 had no stop codons and remained in frame with V and J, and every other rearrangement was called non-productive. CDR3 was defined according to IMGT convention as the region running from the second conserved V-encoded cysteine to the conserved J-encoded phenylalanine. Sequences without an unambiguous match to a single V gene segment were excluded from the earlier analysis of about 600 of the donors. An earlier analysis of under 750 of the donors called V segments functional above 56.7% productive rearrangements and segregating when the between-donor standard deviation exceeded 5%. A statistical classification framework was built for diagnosing cytomegalovirus status from the catalog of TCR beta chain sequences. In a later analysis, TCR nucleotide sequences were compared against IMGT/GENE-DB human TR gene sequences so that V and J genes could be assigned. In a later analysis, CDR3 sequences and most-parsimonious VDJ recombination scenarios were assigned using the TCRdist pipeline. In a later analysis, each TCR beta chain was defined by its CDR3 amino acid sequence together with its V-gene family, and reads without a unique V-gene family were excluded. A later analysis removed 550 to 650 highly shared, low-generation-probability nucleotide sequences to deal with suspected cross-contamination and a sequencing artifact. In a later analysis, a clonal expansion index for each public chain was calculated from normalized within-repertoire ranks of inferred template counts. A later analysis computed generation probabilities with a VDJ recombination model fitted to out-of-frame rearrangements, and checked the results against IGoR. Hypergeometric tests were used in a later analysis to score TCR-TCR, TCR-HLA and TCR-CMV co-occurrence, with a repertoire-size bias correction applied to the TCR pairs. To estimate false discovery rates, a later analysis permuted the HLA or CMV assignments 20 times. In a later analysis, co-occurring TCRs were grouped with DBSCAN, and TCRdist sequence similarity was added when clustering was performed within HLA-allele-positive subsets. Co-occurrence clustering excluded repertoires with fewer than 30,000 or more than 120,000 public chains, plus five with anomalous nucleotide sharing. The clones in this table, taken by TCRdb from immuneACCESS, are in-frame only. Not every clone is retained; where verified, under half of the shortfall comes from an unresolved V gene, and the cause of the rest is unknown. That table supplies the V and J calls and clone size; D and trimming were determined from the DNA. The sample table records some 130,000 clones; 65% to 85% of these occur just once. Approximately 1% of the sample belongs to the ten largest clones.

Details on this clone: Its antigen target is currently unknown. There are no base qualities to consult, and no much larger clone falls within one base.

The cohort was made up of approximately 670 healthy bone marrow donors. All cohort members were sampled while nominally healthy, although unrecorded immune exposures were likely present. The donor was CMV seronegative and was included in the group of approximately 350 seronegative cohort members. Each donor provided a peripheral blood sample, and peripheral blood mononuclear cells were used for TCR beta sequencing. The Qiagen DNeasy Blood Extraction Kit was used to extract genomic DNA from the blood cell samples. Rearrangement joined TRBV27 to TRBJ2-1; 12 bases in the junction line up with TRBD2. Material: PBMCs. This receptor was identified in a boy aged 10-17 years in good health and CMV-seronegative. The CDR3 reads CASSLYQTSGSPYNEQFF. The base sequence is TGTGCCAGCAGTTTATACCAGACTAGCGGGAGTCCCTACAATGAGCAGTTCTTC.